Included here is one T cell receptor beta chain sequence, with context. Researchers ran the PCR with 60 Vbeta and 13 Jbeta primers. TCRdb keeps only in-frame clones here, not all; method: immunoSEQ multiplex PCR. The sample lists about 220,000 clones; roughly 82% were seen once. The record originates from a study of cytomegalovirus exposure and HLA in healthy donors. The TCR comes from a woman between 35 and 50 years old in good health and CMV-seropositive. Sequenced sample: PBMCs.

The CDR3 loop reads CASSGDGAGGYYEQYF. CDR3 coding DNA: TGTGCCAGCAGTGGTGACGGGGCGGGAGGGTACTACGAGCAGTACTTC. The chain carries TRBV25-1 and TRBJ2-7; 9 nucleotides agree with TRBD2. The V and J ends lost 4 bases and 3 bases, in that order; junction bases with no gene match: 10. The CDR3 covers 16 residues. CDR1 MGHDK and CDR2 SYGVNS come from the germline V gene.